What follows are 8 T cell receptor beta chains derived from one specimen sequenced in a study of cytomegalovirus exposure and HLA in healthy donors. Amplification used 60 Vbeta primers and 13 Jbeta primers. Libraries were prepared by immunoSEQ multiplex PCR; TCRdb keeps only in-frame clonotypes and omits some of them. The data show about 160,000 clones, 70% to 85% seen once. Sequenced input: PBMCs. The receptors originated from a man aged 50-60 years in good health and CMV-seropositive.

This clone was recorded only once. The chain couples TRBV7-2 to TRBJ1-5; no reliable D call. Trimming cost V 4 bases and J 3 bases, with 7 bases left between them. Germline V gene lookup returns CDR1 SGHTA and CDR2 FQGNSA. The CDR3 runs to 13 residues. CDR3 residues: CASSSQNNQPQHF. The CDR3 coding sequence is TGTGCCAGCAGCTCTCAGAACAATCAGCCCCAGCATTTT.

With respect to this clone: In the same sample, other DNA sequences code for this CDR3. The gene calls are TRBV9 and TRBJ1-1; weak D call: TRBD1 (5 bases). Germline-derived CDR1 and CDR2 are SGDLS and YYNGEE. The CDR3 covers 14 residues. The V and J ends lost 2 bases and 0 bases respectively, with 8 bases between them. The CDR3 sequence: CASSVAGMNTEAFF. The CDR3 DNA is TGTGCCAGCAGCGTTGCAGGGATGAACACTGAAGCTTTCTTT.

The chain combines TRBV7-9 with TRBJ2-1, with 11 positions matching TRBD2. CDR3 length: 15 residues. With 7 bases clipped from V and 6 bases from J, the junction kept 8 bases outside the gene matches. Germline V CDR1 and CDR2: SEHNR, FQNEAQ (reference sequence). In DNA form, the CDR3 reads TGTGCCAGCAACCCTCGGGGGACTAGCGGCAATGAGCAGTTCTTC. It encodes CASNPRGTSGNEQFF.

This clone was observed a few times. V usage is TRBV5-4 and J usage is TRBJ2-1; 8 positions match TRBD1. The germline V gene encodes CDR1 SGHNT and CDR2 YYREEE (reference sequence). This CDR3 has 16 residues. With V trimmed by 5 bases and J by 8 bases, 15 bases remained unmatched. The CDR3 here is CASSRVAQGVSDEQFF. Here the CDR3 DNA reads TGTGCCAGCAGTAGGGTAGCACAGGGGGTATCGGATGAGCAGTTCTTC.

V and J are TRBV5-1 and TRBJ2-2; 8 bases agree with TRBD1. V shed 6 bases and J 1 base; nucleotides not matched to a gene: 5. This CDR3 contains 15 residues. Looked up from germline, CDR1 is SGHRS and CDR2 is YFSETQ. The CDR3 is CASIFGTGNTGELFF. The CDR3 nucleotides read TGCGCCAGCATCTTTGGGACAGGGAACACCGGGGAGCTGTTTTTT.

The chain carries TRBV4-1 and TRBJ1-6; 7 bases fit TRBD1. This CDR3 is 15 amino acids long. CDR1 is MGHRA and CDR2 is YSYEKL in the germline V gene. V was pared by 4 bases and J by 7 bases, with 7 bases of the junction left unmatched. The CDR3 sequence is CASSPTGTENSPLHF. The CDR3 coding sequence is TGCGCCAGCAGCCCGACCGGGACAGAGAATTCACCCCTCCACTTT.

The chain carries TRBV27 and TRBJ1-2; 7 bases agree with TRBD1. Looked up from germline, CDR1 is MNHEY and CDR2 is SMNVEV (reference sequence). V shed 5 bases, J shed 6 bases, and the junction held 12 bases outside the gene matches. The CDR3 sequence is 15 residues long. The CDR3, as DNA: TGTGCCAGCAGTGATTCGGACAGGTTGATAGATGGCTACACCTTC. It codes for CASSDSDRLIDGYTF.

The CDR3 bases are TGTGCCAGCAGTTACTCAACTAGAGAGACCCAGTACTTC. It is translated as CASSYSTRETQYF. The chain is built from TRBV6-6 and TRBJ2-5; D is possibly TRBD2 (5 bases). CDR3 length equals 13 residues. Trimming removed 0 bases at V and 4 bases at J, with 6 bases between. Per germline, CDR1 MNHNY and CDR2 SVGAGI (reference sequence).